The 14 T cell receptor beta chains listed next were all sequenced from one sample in a study of OX40 agonist ivuxolimab in advanced cancers. The repertoire was sequenced with immunoSEQ multiplex PCR; TCRdb's copy has only in-frame clones and lacks some. The repertoire holds tens of thousands of clones, with 75% to 90% as singletons. This specimen was CD4+ or CD8+ T cells sorted from blood, taken in a trial of the OX40 agonist ivuxolimab. Receptor source: an adult with an advanced solid tumor such as melanoma, head and neck, liver or kidney cancer.

This chain uses TRBV7-9 with TRBJ2-3, with a possible D match to TRBD1 (6 bases). Deletions cut 5 bases from V and 2 bases from J, with 14 bases between. Germline V lookup: CDR1 SEHNR, CDR2 FQNEAQ (reference sequence). This CDR3 has 15 amino acids. In DNA, the CDR3 is TGTGCCAGCAGCAACACCCCAGGGGACACAGATACGCAGTATTTT. Its protein is CASSNTPGDTDTQYF.

The gene calls are TRBV4-1 and TRBJ2-3, with 8 bases fitting TRBD1. Germline values: CDR1 MGHRA, CDR2 YSYEKL. The CDR3 runs to 16 residues. The ends lost 2 bases at V and 1 base at J; junction bases unmatched: 5. CDR3 sequence (DNA): TGCGCCAGCAGCCAAATCCCGGACAGGGGCACAGATACGCAGTATTTT. It yields the protein CASSQIPDRGTDTQYF.

In this sample, this clone turned up a few times. The chain employs TRBV28 and TRBJ2-5, with D maybe TRBD2 (5 bases). The J call may be wrong; the DNA end is better matched by TRBJ2-7. The CDR3 spans 15 residues. Per the germline V gene, CDR1 is MDHEN and CDR2 is SYDVKM. CDR3 in DNA: TGTGCCAGCAATGACCAAATGGGTAGCGCCTACGAGCAGTACTTC. Protein: CASNDQMGSAYEQYF.

In DNA, the CDR3 is TGTGCCAGCAGTGAGTCCGCCGGGGGAGGGACTAGGTACTTC. Translated: CASSESAGGGTRYF. The gene calls are TRBV6-1 and TRBJ2-4; 8 bases are shared with TRBD2. CDR1 and CDR2 from the germline V gene are MNHNS and SASEGT. The V segment lost 3 bases and the J segment 15 bases; nucleotides outside the gene matches: 13. CDR3 length equals 14 residues.

The gene calls are TRBV5-1 and TRBJ2-5, with D possibly TRBD1 on 5 matching bases. This CDR3 region has 13 residues. With 8 bases removed from V and 2 bases from J, the gap between germline ends came to 13 bases. The germline V gene encodes CDR1 SGHRS and CDR2 YFSETQ. CDR3: CASSYQGQETQYF. CDR3 DNA sequence: TGCGCCAGTAGTTATCAGGGACAAGAGACCCAGTACTTC.

The chain has TRBV4-2 and TRBJ2-2; 9 nucleotides align to TRBD2. This CDR3 contains 17 residues. J lost 4 bases, V lost 0 bases, and 6 bases had no gene match. The germline V gene has CDR1 LGHNA and CDR2 YNFKEQ. DNA of the CDR3: TGTGCCAGCAGCCAAGAGGCCCCAGCGGGAGGCACCGGGGAGCTGTTTTTT. Translation gives CASSQEAPAGGTGELFF.

J is TRBJ2-1 and V is TRBV7-9; no reliable D call. V lost 10 bases and J lost 5, with 3 bases in between. The CDR3 covers 9 residues. The germline CDR1 and CDR2 sequences are SEHNR and FQNEAQ (reference sequence). The CDR3 sequence is CATHNEQFF. The CDR3 DNA sequence: TGTGCCACCCACAATGAGCAGTTCTTC. The full variable domain, with the rest looked up from reference TRBV7-9 and TRBJ2-1, is DTGVSQNPRHKITKRGQNVTFRCDPISEHNRLYWYRQTLGQGPEFLTYFQNEAQLEKSRLLSDRFSAERPKGSFSTLEIQRTEQGDSAMYLCATHNEQFFGPGTRLTVL.

The V gene is TRBV30, the J gene TRBJ2-1, with D perhaps TRBD1 (5 bases). Germline V lookup: CDR1 GTSNPN, CDR2 SVGIG (reference sequence). This CDR3 is built from 10 residues. Trimming shortened V by 5 bases and J by 10 bases, and 9 bases separated the two germline ends. CDR3 sequence reads: CAWGAQEQFF. CDR3 DNA sequence: TGTGCCTGGGGGGCCCAAGAGCAGTTCTTC.

The sample holds one count of this clone. The chain carries TRBV5-1 and TRBJ1-1; D is unclear. There are 15 residues in the CDR3. Germline V gene lookup returns CDR1 SGHRS and CDR2 YFSETQ. Trimming cost V 0 bases and J 4 bases, with 13 bases left between them. The CDR3 bases are TGCGCCAGCAGCTTGGCCTTTGGCTCGGCCACTGAAGCTTTCTTT. It codes for CASSLAFGSATEAFF.

The V and J genes are TRBV7-9 and TRBJ1-3, with 7 nucleotides matching TRBD1. CDR1 and CDR2 (germline): SEHNR, FQNEAQ (reference sequence). This CDR3 has 17 residues. V shed 5 bases and J 0 bases; nucleotides not matched to a gene: 10. CDR3 amino acids: CASSLQGGHNSGNTIYF. The DNA for the CDR3 is TGTGCCAGCAGCCTACAAGGGGGCCACAACTCTGGAAACACCATATATTTT.

The chain joins TRBV25-1 to TRBJ2-5; D unresolved. The germline V gene encodes CDR1 MGHDK and CDR2 SYGVNS. This CDR3 region has 14 residues. Trimming stripped 5 bases from V and 0 bases from J, with 10 bases between. The CDR3 spells CASSKPGYQETQYF. The CDR3, as DNA: TGTGCCAGCAGTAAGCCAGGCTACCAAGAGACCCAGTACTTC. Full variable domain (remainder filled in from reference TRBV25-1 and TRBJ2-5): EADIYQTPRYLVIGTGKKITLECSQTMGHDKMYWYQQDPGMELHLIHYSYGVNSTEKGDLSSESTVSRIRTEHFPLTLESARPSHTSQYLCASSKPGYQETQYFGPGTRLLVL.

CDR3 loop: CASNRDRGSYEQYF. CDR3 bases: TGCGCCAGCAACCGGGACAGGGGTTCCTACGAGCAGTACTTC. The V and J genes are TRBV5-1 and TRBJ2-7, with TRBD1 matching 10 bases. With V trimmed by 6 bases and J by 1 base, 4 bases remained unmatched. Germline V gene sequence: CDR1 SGHRS, CDR2 YFSETQ. This CDR3 region has 14 residues. The complete variable domain, with remaining parts taken from reference TRBV5-1 and TRBJ2-7, reads KAGVTQTPRYLIKTRGQQVTLSCSPISGHRSVSWYQQTPGQGLQFLFEYFSETQRNKGNFPGRFSGRQFSNSRSEMNVSTLELGDSALYLCASNRDRGSYEQYFGPGTRLTVT.

V gene TRBV9 combines with J gene TRBJ2-4; D unresolved. Germline V CDR1 and CDR2: SGDLS, YYNGEE. Trimming pared 7 bases from V and 8 bases from J, leaving 13 bases between. CDR3 size: 12 residues. CDR3 sequence reads: CASARDSDIQYF. The CDR3 region has the DNA TGTGCCAGCGCGAGAGACTCGGACATTCAGTACTTC.

The chain combines TRBV5-1 with TRBJ1-2, with D unresolved. Trimming pared 0 bases from V and 2 bases from J, leaving 8 bases between. Germline values: CDR1 SGHRS, CDR2 YFSETQ. The CDR3 has 14 residues. CDR3 in amino acids: CASSLEGSNYGYTF. Written as DNA, the CDR3 is TGCGCCAGCAGCTTGGAAGGCAGCAACTATGGCTACACCTTC.